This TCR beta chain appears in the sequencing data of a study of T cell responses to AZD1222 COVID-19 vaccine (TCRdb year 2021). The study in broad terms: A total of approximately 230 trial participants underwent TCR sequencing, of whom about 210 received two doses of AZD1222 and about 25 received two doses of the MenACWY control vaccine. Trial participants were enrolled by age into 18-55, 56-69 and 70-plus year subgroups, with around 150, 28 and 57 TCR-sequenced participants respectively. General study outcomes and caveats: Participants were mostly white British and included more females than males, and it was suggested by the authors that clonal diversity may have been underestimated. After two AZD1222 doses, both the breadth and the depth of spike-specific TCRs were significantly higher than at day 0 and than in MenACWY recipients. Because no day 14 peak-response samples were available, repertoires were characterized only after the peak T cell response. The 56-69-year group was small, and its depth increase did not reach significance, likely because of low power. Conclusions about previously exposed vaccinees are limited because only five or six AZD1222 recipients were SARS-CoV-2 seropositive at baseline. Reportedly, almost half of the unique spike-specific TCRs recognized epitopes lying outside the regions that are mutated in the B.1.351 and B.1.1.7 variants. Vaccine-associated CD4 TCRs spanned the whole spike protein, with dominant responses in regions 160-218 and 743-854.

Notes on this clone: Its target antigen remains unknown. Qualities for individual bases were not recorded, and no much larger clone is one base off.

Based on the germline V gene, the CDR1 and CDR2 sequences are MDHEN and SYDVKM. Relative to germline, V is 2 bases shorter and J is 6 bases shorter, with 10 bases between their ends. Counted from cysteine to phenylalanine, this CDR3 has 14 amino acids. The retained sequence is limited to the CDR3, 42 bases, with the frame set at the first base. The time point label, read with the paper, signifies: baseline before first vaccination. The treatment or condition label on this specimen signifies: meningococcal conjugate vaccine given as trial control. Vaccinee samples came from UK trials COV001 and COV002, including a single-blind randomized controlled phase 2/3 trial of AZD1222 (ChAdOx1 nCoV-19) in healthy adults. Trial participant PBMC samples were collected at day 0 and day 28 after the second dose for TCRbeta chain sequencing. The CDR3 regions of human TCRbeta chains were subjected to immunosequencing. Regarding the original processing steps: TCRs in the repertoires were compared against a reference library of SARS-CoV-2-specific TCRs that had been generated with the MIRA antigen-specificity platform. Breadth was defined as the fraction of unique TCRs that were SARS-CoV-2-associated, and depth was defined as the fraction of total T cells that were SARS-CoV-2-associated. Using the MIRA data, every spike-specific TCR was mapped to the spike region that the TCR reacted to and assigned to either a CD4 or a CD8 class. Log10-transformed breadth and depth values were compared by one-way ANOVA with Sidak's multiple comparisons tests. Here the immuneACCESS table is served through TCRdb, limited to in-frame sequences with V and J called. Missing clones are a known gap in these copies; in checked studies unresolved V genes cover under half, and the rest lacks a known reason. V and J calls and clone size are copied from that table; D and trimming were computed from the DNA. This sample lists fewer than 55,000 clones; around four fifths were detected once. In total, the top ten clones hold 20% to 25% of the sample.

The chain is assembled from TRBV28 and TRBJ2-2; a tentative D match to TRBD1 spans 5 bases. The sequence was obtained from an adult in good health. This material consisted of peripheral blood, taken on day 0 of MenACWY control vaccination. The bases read TGTGCCAGCAGTTTAACCCAGGGCCCCGGGGAGCTGTTTTTT. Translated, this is CASSLTQGPGELFF.